This is a list of T cell receptor beta chains from one sample in a study of technical replicates of blood from several donors. Sequencing was performed with immunoSEQ multiplex PCR; in TCRdb, only in-frame clones are kept and a portion is missing. The sample records more than 60,000 clones, roughly 93% being singletons. The sequenced sample was T cells isolated from PBMCs. These receptors all stem from a human donor in good health. CDR3s include the opening cysteine and the closing phenylalanine or tryptophan. A D gene is named only where the DNA matches it firmly. The size entry is marked missing in some rows and otherwise reads once, few, many or a size class.

DNA: TGTGCCAGCAGTCAGACAGGAGCCTACAATGAGCAGTTCTTC; CDR3: CASSQTGAYNEQFF; V: TRBV6-1; J: TRBJ2-1; size: -; D: -
DNA: TGTGCCAGCAGTTATGCAGGGGGCGGAGGTGGCTACACCTTC; CDR3: CASSYAGGGGGYTF; V: TRBV7-9; J: TRBJ1-2; size: -; D: TRBD1
DNA: TGCGCCAGCCCGCGGTGGGAGGGCCTGTACGAGCAGTACTTC; CDR3: CASPRWEGLYEQYF; V: TRBV5-1; J: TRBJ2-7; size: -; D: TRBD2
DNA: TGTGCCATCAGCCCTAGGGACAACTCCATATTGAACACTGAAGCTTTCTTT; CDR3: CAISPRDNSILNTEAFF; V: TRBV10-3; J: TRBJ1-1; size: -; D: -
DNA: TGTGCCAGCAGCTTATCAGCGGTTGGTAGCGGTCAAGAGACCCAGTACTTC; CDR3: CASSLSAVGSGQETQYF; V: TRBV11-2; J: TRBJ2-5; size: once; D: -
DNA: TGTGCCAGCTCACCAGACAATAGAACACCCCTCGAGCAGTACTTC; CDR3: CASSPDNRTPLEQYF; V: TRBV18; J: TRBJ2-7; size: -; D: -
DNA: TGTGCCAGCAGCCGTAGACAGGTTATCTTTGAAGCTTTCTTT; CDR3: CASSRRQVIFEAFF; V: TRBV5-6; J: TRBJ1-1; size: -; D: -
DNA: TGTGCCAGTGGAACAGGACTAGCGGGAGGGCCTGGTAATGAGCAGTTCTTC; CDR3: CASGTGLAGGPGNEQFF; V: TRBV19; J: TRBJ2-1; size: once; D: TRBD2
DNA: TGTGCCAGCAGTGAAACAGTTGACCTGCCCGAAAAACTGTTTTTT; CDR3: CASSETVDLPEKLFF; V: TRBV28; J: TRBJ1-4; size: -; D: -
DNA: TGTGCCACCAGCAGAGGGACTAGCGGCTACGAGCAGTACTTC; CDR3: CATSRGTSGYEQYF; V: TRBV15; J: TRBJ2-7; size: -; D: TRBD2
DNA: TGTGCCAGCAGTTACTCCACTTGGGGGCCTCCCTACGAGCAGTACTTC; CDR3: CASSYSTWGPPYEQYF; V: TRBV6-5; J: TRBJ2-7; size: once; D: -
DNA: TGTGCCAGCAGCTTAGATGGACTAGCGGGAGAAGGAGAGACCCAGTACTTC; CDR3: CASSLDGLAGEGETQYF; V: TRBV7-2; J: TRBJ2-5; size: -; D: TRBD2
DNA: TGTGCCAGCAGCTTACTAGACAGGTACACCGGGGAGCTGTTTTTT; CDR3: CASSLLDRYTGELFF; V: TRBV7-9; J: TRBJ2-2; size: -; D: -
DNA: TGTGCCACCAGCAGAGATCACCTGGCGGGAGGGCGAGAGACCCAGTACTTC; CDR3: CATSRDHLAGGRETQYF; V: TRBV15; J: TRBJ2-5; size: -; D: TRBD2
DNA: TGCAGCGTGGCCGGGACAGGGGGCGAGCAGTACTTC; CDR3: CSVAGTGGEQYF; V: TRBV29-1; J: TRBJ2-7; size: -; D: TRBD1
DNA: TGTGCCAGCACCCTAACAGGACTAGTAGGGGCCAAGACCCAGTACTTC; CDR3: CASTLTGLVGAKTQYF; V: TRBV6-6; J: TRBJ2-5; size: -; D: TRBD2
DNA: TGCGCCAGCAGCCAAGAATTGGGCAGCCTGGATACGGAAGCTTTCTTT; CDR3: CASSQELGSLDTEAFF; V: TRBV4-1; J: TRBJ1-1; size: -; D: -
DNA: TGTGCCAGTAATTCGGGACATGAAGCTTTCTTT; CDR3: CASNSGHEAFF; V: TRBV19; J: TRBJ1-1; size: -; D: -
DNA: TGTGCCATCGGGGGACAGCTGCACTTC; CDR3: CAIGGQLHF; V: TRBV28; J: TRBJ2-7; size: -; D: -
DNA: TGTGCCAGCAGTCTCTTACTAGACGATGAGCAGTTCTTC; CDR3: CASSLLLDDEQFF; V: TRBV27; J: TRBJ2-1; size: once; D: -
DNA: TGTGCCAGCAGCTTGATATTCGAGGGTCAGCCCCAGCATTTT; CDR3: CASSLIFEGQPQHF; V: TRBV5-5; J: TRBJ1-5; size: -; D: -
DNA: TGCGCCAGCAGCCGAGACAGGGGTGCGGAAGAGACCCAGTACTTC; CDR3: CASSRDRGAEETQYF; V: TRBV4-3; J: TRBJ2-5; size: -; D: TRBD1
DNA: TGTGCCAGCAGCTTTACAGTCTTGTTCGGGGAGCTGTTTTTT; CDR3: CASSFTVLFGELFF; V: TRBV5-6; J: TRBJ2-2; size: -; D: -
DNA: TGTGCCAGCAGCGTAGCTTTGACGGAGGGCTACACCTTC; CDR3: CASSVALTEGYTF; V: TRBV9; J: TRBJ1-2; size: -; D: -
DNA: TGTGCCTGGAGTCCCTTCAACTATAACACTGGCTACACCTTC; CDR3: CAWSPFNYNTGYTF; V: TRBV30; J: TRBJ1-2; size: -; D: -
DNA: TGTGCCAGCAGCTCCCCACCGGACAGGGTAACTGAAGCTTTCTTT; CDR3: CASSSPPDRVTEAFF; V: TRBV7-9; J: TRBJ1-1; size: -; D: TRBD1
DNA: TGTGCCAGCAGTTCACAGGGGGACGAGCAGTACTTC; CDR3: CASSSQGDEQYF; V: TRBV28; J: TRBJ2-7; size: -; D: TRBD1
DNA: TGTGCCAGCAGCTTGGGCCAGCGGGAGGACGAGCAGTACTTC; CDR3: CASSLGQREDEQYF; V: TRBV5-6; J: TRBJ2-7; size: once; D: TRBD2
DNA: TGTGCCAGCAGCTCGGCGGTAGCGGGAGGGCTAGAGCAGTACTTC; CDR3: CASSSAVAGGLEQYF; V: TRBV5-8; J: TRBJ2-7; size: -; D: TRBD2
DNA: TGCAGTGTTGAGGACAGAATCTACAATGAGCAGTTCTTC; CDR3: CSVEDRIYNEQFF; V: TRBV29-1; J: TRBJ2-1; size: -; D: -
DNA: TGTGCCAGTAGTGGACAGGGGCGTGCGAACACCGGGGAGCTGTTTTTT; CDR3: CASSGQGRANTGELFF; V: TRBV19; J: TRBJ2-2; size: -; D: TRBD1
DNA: TGTGCCATCAGTGAGAGCGGGAACACTGAAGCTTTCTTT; CDR3: CAISESGNTEAFF; V: TRBV10-3; J: TRBJ1-1; size: once; D: -
DNA: TGCGCCAGCAGCCTACTAGCGGGGAACTACGAGCAGTACTTC; CDR3: CASSLLAGNYEQYF; V: TRBV5-1; J: TRBJ2-7; size: -; D: TRBD2
DNA: TGTGCCAGCAGTTCCCCCACAACGACAGGGGTACTAGGCGGCTACACCTTC; CDR3: CASSSPTTTGVLGGYTF; V: TRBV28; J: TRBJ1-2; size: -; D: TRBD1
DNA: TGTGCCAGCAGCCCGTCGGGCGGGAGGGGTGAGCAGTTCTTC; CDR3: CASSPSGGRGEQFF; V: TRBV7-9; J: TRBJ2-1; size: -; D: TRBD2
DNA: TGCGCCAGCAGAAGACAGGACAATCAGCCCCAGCATTTT; CDR3: CASRRQDNQPQHF; V: TRBV5-1; J: TRBJ1-5; size: -; D: -
DNA: TGTGCCTGCACGTTGGTCTGGGGGCAGACTGAAGCTTTCTTT; CDR3: CACTLVWGQTEAFF; V: TRBV6-5; J: TRBJ1-1; size: once; D: -
DNA: TGTGCCAGCAGCGAAGATACCGGAGCCTACAATGAGCAGTTCTTC; CDR3: CASSEDTGAYNEQFF; V: TRBV5-5; J: TRBJ2-1; size: once; D: -
DNA: TGTGCCAGTAAGTTCGTCAGTAACACTGAAGCTTTCTTT; CDR3: CASKFVSNTEAFF; V: TRBV19; J: TRBJ1-1; size: -; D: -
DNA: TGTGCCAGCTCCCAAAAGTCAGGATACCGGGAGGAGCTGTTTTTT; CDR3: CASSQKSGYREELFF; V: TRBV25-1; J: TRBJ2-2; size: -; D: -